The 20 T cell receptor beta chains below all came from one sample that was sequenced in a study of blood T cell repertoires in COVID-19. Using immunoSEQ multiplex PCR, the repertoire was profiled, and TCRdb retains in-frame clones only, with some absent. In the table there are about 200,000 clones, 85% of which are singletons. The sequencing sample was made of peripheral blood. The receptors stem from a woman of 80 years or more with acute or convalescent COVID-19.

J is TRBJ2-7 and V is TRBV30; tentatively, D is TRBD2 (5 bases). The CDR3 covers 15 residues. Germline-derived CDR1 and CDR2 are GTSNPN and SVGIG (reference sequence). Trimming left V 2 bases short and J 6 bases short, with 20 bases between. For the CDR3, the DNA is TGTGCCTGGAGTATGTCCGCGGGCCGATTCGTCGAGCAGTACTTC. Protein product: CAWSMSAGRFVEQYF.

The chain uses TRBV11-2 and TRBJ2-5; 8 bases align to TRBD2. Germline V CDR1 and CDR2: SGHAT, FQNNGV. Trimming took 1 base from V and 1 from J; bases not matched to a gene: 5. This CDR3 region has 16 residues. For the CDR3, the DNA is TGTGCCAGCAGCTTAGCCCCGGGAGGGGGCCAAGAGACCCAGTACTTC. The encoded protein is CASSLAPGGGQETQYF.

V gene TRBV5-1 combines with J gene TRBJ2-7, with D hard to call. V was clipped by 0 bases and J by 0 bases, with 7 bases between them. The CDR3 has 14 amino acids. Looked up from germline, CDR1 is SGHRS and CDR2 is YFSETQ. The CDR3 reads CASSLGPISYEQYF. In DNA, the CDR3 is TGCGCCAGCAGCTTGGGTCCAATCTCCTACGAGCAGTACTTC. Variable domain in full (rest from reference TRBV5-1 and TRBJ2-7): KAGVTQTPRYLIKTRGQQVTLSCSPISGHRSVSWYQQTPGQGLQFLFEYFSETQRNKGNFPGRFSGRQFSNSRSEMNVSTLELGDSALYLCASSLGPISYEQYFGPGTRLTVT.

This clone was seen once. The rearrangement links TRBV7-8 to TRBJ1-2, with D uncertain. Germline V gene data show CDR1 as SGHVS and CDR2 as FQNEAQ. V lost 5 bases and J lost 4, with 14 bases in between. The CDR3 totals 14 residues. As DNA, the CDR3 is TGTGCCAGCAGCCTCCCCGGACTGATCTATGGCTACACCTTC. Translated, it gives CASSLPGLIYGYTF.

The V and J genes are TRBV6-5 and TRBJ2-2; 8 nucleotides align to TRBD1. Trimming at V came to 2 bases and at J to 1 base, leaving 3 bases not matched to a gene. This CDR3 spans 16 amino acids. CDR1 MNHEY and CDR2 SVGAGI come from the germline V gene. The CDR3, as DNA: TGTGCCAGCAGTTACCACGGACAGGGGAACACCGGGGAGCTGTTTTTT. This encodes CASSYHGQGNTGELFF.

The chain has TRBV5-1 and TRBJ2-2, with 10 bases fitting TRBD2. The CDR3 covers 16 residues. J gave up 6 bases and V 2 bases, and 7 bases lay outside the gene matches. In germline, CDR1 is SGHRS, CDR2 YFSETQ. The CDR3 loop reads CASSFRASGSAGELFF. CDR3 sequence (DNA): TGCGCCAGCAGCTTCAGGGCTAGCGGGAGCGCCGGGGAGCTGTTTTTT.

The CDR3 DNA reads TGTGCCAGCAGCCAAGGGGGACCTGGGGAGGCGTACTTC. Protein: CASSQGGPGEAYF. This chain connects TRBV4-2 to TRBJ2-7; D might be TRBD2 (6 bases). Germline CDR1 reads LGHNA; CDR2 reads YNFKEQ. V was trimmed by 1 base and J by 12 bases, leaving 16 bases between them. This CDR3 contains 13 residues.

This clone was seen a single time. The genes are TRBV12-3 or TRBV12-4 and TRBJ1-5; D remains unclear. The CDR3 sequence is 13 residues long. The V and J ends lost 1 base and 4 bases respectively, with 5 bases between them. The CDR3 is CASSLGQNQPQHF. The CDR3 DNA is TGTGCCAGCAGTTTAGGTCAGAATCAGCCCCAGCATTTT.

This clone was observed a single time. V gene TRBV5-1 combines with J gene TRBJ1-2; TRBD1 is a possible D gene (5 bases). V was clipped by 1 base and J by 2 bases, with 9 bases between them. Germline loops: CDR1 SGHRS, CDR2 YFSETQ. The CDR3 is 14 amino acids. CDR3 loop: CASSLTGVNYGYTF. CDR3 sequence (DNA): TGCGCCAGCAGCTTGACGGGGGTCAACTATGGCTACACCTTC. Together with reference TRBV5-1 and TRBJ1-2, the CDR3 gives the full variable domain: KAGVTQTPRYLIKTRGQQVTLSCSPISGHRSVSWYQQTPGQGLQFLFEYFSETQRNKGNFPGRFSGRQFSNSRSEMNVSTLELGDSALYLCASSLTGVNYGYTFGSGTRLTVV.

This rearrangement joins TRBV19 to TRBJ2-7, with 12 positions matching TRBD2. This CDR3 comprises 18 residues. Germline V gives CDR1 LNHDA, CDR2 SQIVND (reference sequence). V lost 5 bases, J lost 2 bases, and 13 bases stayed unmatched. DNA for the CDR3: TGTGCCAGTAGTGCCGAGTTGGGACTAGCGGGCCGCCCCTACGAGCAGTACTTC. This translates into CASSAELGLAGRPYEQYF. Full variable domain (outside the CDR3, taken from reference TRBV19 and TRBJ2-7): DGGITQSPKYLFRKEGQNVTLSCEQNLNHDAMYWYRQDPGQGLRLIYYSQIVNDFQKGDIAEGYSVSREKKESFPLTVTSAQKNPTAFYLCASSAELGLAGRPYEQYFGPGTRLTVT.

This clone was seen a handful of times. The rearrangement joins TRBV25-1 to TRBJ1-3; tentative D call: TRBD1 (5 bases). This CDR3 comprises 13 residues. CDR1 is MGHDK and CDR2 is SYGVNS in the germline V gene. Deletions cut 0 bases from V and 7 bases from J, with 7 bases between. This CDR3 reads CASSEYAGNTIYF. The DNA for the CDR3 is TGTGCCAGCAGTGAATATGCAGGGAACACCATATATTTT.

V and J are TRBV9 and TRBJ2-5; 8 bases align to TRBD2. Germline CDR1 and CDR2: SGDLS and YYNGEE. The CDR3 is made up of 16 amino acids. After removal of 0 bases from V and 5 bases from J, the junction contained 9 bases not matched to a gene. CDR3 sequence reads: CASSVGTSHTGETQYF. The DNA of the CDR3 is TGTGCCAGCAGCGTAGGGACTAGCCACACTGGGGAGACCCAGTACTTC.

The chain combines TRBV19 with TRBJ2-1; tentative D call: TRBD2 (6 bases). V was trimmed by 3 bases and J by 2 bases, leaving 14 bases between them. Looked up from germline, CDR1 is LNHDA and CDR2 is SQIVND (reference sequence). This CDR3 has 16 amino acids. CDR3 sequence (DNA): TGTGCCAGTAGTATGGTTGGGTGGGAGGCCTACAATGAGCAGTTCTTC. Amino acid sequence: CASSMVGWEAYNEQFF.

The chain employs TRBV10-3 and TRBJ2-7, with 7 positions matching TRBD1. Germline CDR1 is ENHRY and CDR2 is SYGVKD. This CDR3 region has 16 residues. J was trimmed by 4 bases and V by 2 bases; bases with no gene match: 11. CDR3 protein: CAISEATGTVEYEQYF. The CDR3 nucleotides read TGTGCCATCAGTGAGGCCACCGGGACAGTAGAATACGAGCAGTACTTC.

The gene calls are TRBV9 and TRBJ2-4; 9 bases map to TRBD1. Germline V gives CDR1 SGDLS, CDR2 YYNGEE. V lost 2 bases to trimming and J lost 7 bases; unmatched junction nucleotides: 16. CDR3 length: 18 residues. CDR3 residues: CASSVDPVQGAMMNIQYF. The CDR3 region has the DNA TGTGCCAGCAGCGTTGATCCGGTACAGGGGGCGATGATGAACATTCAGTACTTC.

The V and J genes are TRBV7-9 and TRBJ2-1, with 12 bases fitting TRBD2. This CDR3 is 15 amino acids long. CDR1 is SEHNR and CDR2 is FQNEAQ in the germline V gene (reference sequence). Trimming removed 5 bases from V and 4 bases from J; junction bases left unmatched: 3. CDR3 residues: CASSPTSGRYNEQFF. The CDR3 bases are TGTGCCAGCAGCCCGACTAGCGGGAGATACAATGAGCAGTTCTTC.

The chain couples TRBV5-1 to TRBJ1-1, with D hard to call. Germline V lookup: CDR1 SGHRS, CDR2 YFSETQ. The CDR3 consists of 16 residues. V was shortened by 0 bases and J by 4 bases, with 16 bases between the two germline ends. CDR3 DNA: TGCGCCAGCAGCTTGGGACACCCTCCCGGAAGCACTGAAGCTTTCTTT. This sequence encodes CASSLGHPPGSTEAFF.

The rearrangement uses TRBV5-1 and TRBJ1-1; 8 nucleotides align to TRBD1. Germline CDR1 and CDR2: SGHRS and YFSETQ. The CDR3 is 16 amino acids. The J segment lost 3 bases and the V segment lost 1 base, leaving 8 bases of the junction unmatched. The CDR3 DNA is TGCGCCAGCAGCTTGCAGGGGGCGCGATTGGACACTGAAGCTTTCTTT. It codes for CASSLQGARLDTEAFF.

The chain recombines TRBV5-6 with TRBJ2-2; 9 nucleotides match TRBD1. J lost 2 bases, V lost 0 bases, and 5 bases had no gene match. The CDR3 contains 17 residues. CDR1 is SGHDT, CDR2 YYEEEE, per germline. The CDR3 nucleotides read TGTGCCAGCAGCTTGGTTGGGACAGGGAAAAACACCGGGGAGCTGTTTTTT. It translates to CASSLVGTGKNTGELFF.

The gene calls are TRBV24-1 and TRBJ2-5, with TRBD1 matching 7 bases. J gave up 5 bases and V 4 bases, and 9 bases lay outside the gene matches. This CDR3 comprises 15 residues. Germline CDR1 reads KGHDR; CDR2 reads SFDVKD. CDR3 amino acids: CATSDSTGFGETQYF. For the CDR3, the DNA is TGTGCCACCAGTGACTCGACAGGGTTTGGGGAGACCCAGTACTTC.